The 7 T cell receptor beta chains presented below share a single source sample, sequenced in a study of CD8 T cells in ankylosing spondylitis. These receptors have no known antigen. Study results and limitations: Within ankylosing spondylitis blood, a TCR beta motif made up of eight or nine highly homologous variants appeared to be characteristic.

Each CDR3 protein gets one entry after TCRdb re-called the 5' RACE reads with MiXCR. The top ten hold 6.5% to 7% of the sample, which has approximately 540,000 distinct CDR3 sequences, roughly an eighth seen once. Sequencing used blood, either unsorted or a sorted T cell fraction (not recorded which). All receptors come from a male donor with ankylosing spondylitis.

The gene calls are TRBV28 and TRBJ2-5; possibly TRBD1 for D (6 bases). The germline V gene has CDR1 MDHEN and CDR2 SYDVKM. The V end lost 6 bases, the J end lost 7 bases, and 21 bases lay between the germline ends. The CDR3 has 15 amino acids. For the CDR3, the DNA is TGTGCCAGCAGGCTAAATGGACAGTATGAGGGGACCCAGTACTTC. Translated: CASRLNGQYEGTQYF. Supplemented by reference TRBV28 and TRBJ2-5, the full variable domain reads DVKVTQSSRYLVKRTGEKVFLECVQDMDHENMFWYRQDPGLGLRLIYFSYDVKMKEKGDIPEGYSVSREKKERFSLILESASTNQTSMYLCASRLNGQYEGTQYFGPGTRLLVL.

This clonotype was detected ten times or more. The rearrangement joins TRBV3-1 to TRBJ2-2; D remains unclear. Trimming pared 1 base from V and 9 bases from J, leaving 9 bases between. Per the germline V gene, CDR1 is LGHDT and CDR2 is YNNKEL (reference sequence). The CDR3 consists of 13 residues. CDR3 region: CASSQALQRELFF. The CDR3 DNA sequence: TGTGCCAGCAGCCAAGCGCTTCAACGGGAGCTGTTTTTT.

There are many counts of this clonotype. The chain couples TRBV29-1 to TRBJ2-1; 10 nucleotides agree with TRBD2. Germline CDR1 and CDR2: SQVTM and ANQGSEA. The length of the CDR3 is 14 residues. V lost 5 bases to trimming and J lost 4 bases; unmatched junction nucleotides: 5. CDR3 loop: CSVRRAGGYNEQFF. CDR3 nucleotide sequence: TGCAGCGTTCGGAGAGCGGGAGGGTACAATGAGCAGTTCTTC.

The gene calls are TRBV5-6 and TRBJ2-3; D unclear. The V gene lost 0 bases and the J gene lost 0 bases, with 14 bases spanning the gap. The CDR3 sequence is 17 residues long. Germline V gives CDR1 SGHDT, CDR2 YYEEEE. This CDR3 is CASSLGLLSSSTDTQYF. The CDR3 DNA sequence: TGTGCCAGCAGCTTGGGGTTGTTATCCTCTAGCACAGATACGCAGTATTTT.

In its sample, this clonotype was seen a few times. The rearrangement joins TRBV20-1 to TRBJ2-3, with TRBD2 matching 14 bases. V was pared by 6 bases and J by 2 bases, with 13 bases of the junction left unmatched. CDR3 length: 18 amino acids. Germline V lookup: CDR1 DFQATT, CDR2 SNEGSKA (reference sequence). The CDR3 bases are TGCAGTGCACAAAGGGGACTAGCGGGAGATTGGGTCACAGATACGCAGTATTTT. It codes for CSAQRGLAGDWVTDTQYF.

The rearrangement uses TRBV13 and TRBJ2-7; TRBD1 is a possible D gene (5 bases). Germline CDR1 PRHDT, CDR2 FYEKMQ (reference sequence). The germline V and J ends were trimmed by 3 bases and 4 bases, with 13 bases remaining between them. This CDR3 is 14 amino acids long. For the CDR3, the DNA is TGTGCCAGCAGCTTGAGCCAGGGAACTTACGAGCAGTACGTC. Its protein product is CASSLSQGTYEQYV.

This rearrangement joins TRBV5-4 to TRBJ2-1; 7 bases are a match to TRBD1. The V and J ends lost 1 base and 8 bases, in that order; junction bases with no gene match: 6. CDR1 is SGHNT, CDR2 YYREEE, per germline (reference sequence). The CDR3 extends over 14 amino acids. CDR3 sequence: CASSLTGDMDEQFF. DNA of the CDR3: TGTGCCAGCAGCTTGACAGGGGATATGGATGAGCAGTTCTTC.